What follows is one T cell receptor beta chain and its context. Data came from immunoSEQ multiplex PCR; TCRdb stores just in-frame clones and leaves some out. The table lists 100,000 to 150,000 clones, about 77% of them singletons, with roughly 25% in the top ten. The data stem from a study of blood T cell repertoires in COVID-19. Background on the study: Italy, Spain and the United States were the sources of the convalescent and acute COVID-19 samples. Sources were T cells, B-cell-depleted T cells, or PBMCs; the material itself was cDNA or gDNA.

Trimming cost V 0 bases and J 8 bases, with 11 bases left between them. Germline V CDR1 and CDR2: SGHAT, FQNNGV. This CDR3 region has 14 residues. The sequence came from a human donor in a cohort sampled during active COVID-19. The V call is TRBV11-2, the J call TRBJ2-1; weak D call: TRBD2 (5 bases). The specimen sequenced was peripheral blood. CDR3 coding DNA: TGTGCCAGCAGCTTAGATCCGGCTAGCCATGAGCAGTTCTTC. This translates into CASSLDPASHEQFF.